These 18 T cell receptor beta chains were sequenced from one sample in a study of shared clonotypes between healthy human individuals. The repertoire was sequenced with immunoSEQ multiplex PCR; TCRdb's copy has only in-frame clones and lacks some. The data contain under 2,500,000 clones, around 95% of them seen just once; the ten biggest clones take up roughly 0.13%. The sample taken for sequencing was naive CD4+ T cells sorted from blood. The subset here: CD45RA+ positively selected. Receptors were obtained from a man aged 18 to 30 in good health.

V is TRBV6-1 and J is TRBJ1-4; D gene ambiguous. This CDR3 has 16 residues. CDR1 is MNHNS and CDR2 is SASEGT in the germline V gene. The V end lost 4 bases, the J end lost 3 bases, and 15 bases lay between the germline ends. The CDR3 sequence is CASSVGPNGSNEKLFF. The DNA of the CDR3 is TGTGCCAGCAGTGTCGGCCCAAATGGGTCTAATGAAAAACTGTTTTTT.

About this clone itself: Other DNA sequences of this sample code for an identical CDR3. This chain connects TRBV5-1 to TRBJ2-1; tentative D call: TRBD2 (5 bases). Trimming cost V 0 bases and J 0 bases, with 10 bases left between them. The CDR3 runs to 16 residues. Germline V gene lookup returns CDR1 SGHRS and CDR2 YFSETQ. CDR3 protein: CASSLATTSSYNEQFF. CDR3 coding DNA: TGCGCCAGCAGCTTGGCGACTACGAGCTCCTACAATGAGCAGTTCTTC.

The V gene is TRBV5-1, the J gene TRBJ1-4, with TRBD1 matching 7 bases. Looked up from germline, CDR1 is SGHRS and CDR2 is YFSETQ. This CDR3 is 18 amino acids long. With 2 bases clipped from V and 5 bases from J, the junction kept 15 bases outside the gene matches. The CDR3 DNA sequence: TGCGCCAGCAGCTTCGGGACAGCGTTTCCCTCAGGAAATGAAAAACTGTTTTTT. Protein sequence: CASSFGTAFPSGNEKLFF.

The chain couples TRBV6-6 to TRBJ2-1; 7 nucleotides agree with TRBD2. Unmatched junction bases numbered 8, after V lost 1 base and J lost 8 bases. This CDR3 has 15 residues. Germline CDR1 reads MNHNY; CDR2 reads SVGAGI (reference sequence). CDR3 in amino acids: CASSYWGLLMDEQFF. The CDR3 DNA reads TGTGCCAGCAGTTACTGGGGACTACTAATGGATGAGCAGTTCTTC.

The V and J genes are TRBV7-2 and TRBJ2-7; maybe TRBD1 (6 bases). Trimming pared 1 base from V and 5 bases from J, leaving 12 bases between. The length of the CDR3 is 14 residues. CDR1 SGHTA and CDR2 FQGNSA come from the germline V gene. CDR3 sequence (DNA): TGTGCCAGCAGCTTAGGAACAGGGACCCACGAGCAGTACTTC. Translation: CASSLGTGTHEQYF.

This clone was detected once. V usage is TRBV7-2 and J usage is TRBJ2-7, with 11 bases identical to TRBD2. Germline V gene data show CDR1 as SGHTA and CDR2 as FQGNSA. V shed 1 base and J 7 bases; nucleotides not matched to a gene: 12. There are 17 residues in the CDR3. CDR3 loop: CASSLGVAGGSRGEQYF. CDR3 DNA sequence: TGTGCCAGCAGCTTAGGGGTAGCGGGAGGGTCCCGGGGGGAGCAGTACTTC. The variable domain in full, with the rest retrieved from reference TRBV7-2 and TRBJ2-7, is GAGVSQSPSNKVTEKGKDVELRCDPISGHTALYWYRQSLGQGLEFLIYFQGNSAPDKSGLPSDRFSAERTGGSVSTLTIQRTQQEDSAVYLCASSLGVAGGSRGEQYFGPGTRLTVT.

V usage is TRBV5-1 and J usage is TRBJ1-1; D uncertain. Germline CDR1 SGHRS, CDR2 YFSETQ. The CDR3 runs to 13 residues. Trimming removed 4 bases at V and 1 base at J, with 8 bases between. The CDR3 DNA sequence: TGCGCCAGCAGCCGGGAGCGGAACACTGAAGCTTTCTTT. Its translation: CASSRERNTEAFF.

This CDR3 is CARTGGSYEQYF. CDR3 in DNA: TGTGCCCGGACAGGGGGCTCCTACGAGCAGTACTTC. The chain employs TRBV30 and TRBJ2-7, with 10 bases that match TRBD1. Losses at the gene ends were 8 bases for V and 0 bases for J; bases not matched to a gene: 1. The CDR3 totals 12 residues. From germline, CDR1 is GTSNPN and CDR2 SVGIG (reference sequence).

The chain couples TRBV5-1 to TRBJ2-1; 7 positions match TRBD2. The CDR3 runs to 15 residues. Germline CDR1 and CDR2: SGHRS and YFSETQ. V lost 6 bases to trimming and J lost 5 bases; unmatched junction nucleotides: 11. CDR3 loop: CASNPAGGGDNEQFF. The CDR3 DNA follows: TGCGCCAGCAACCCCGCGGGCGGGGGAGACAATGAGCAGTTCTTC.

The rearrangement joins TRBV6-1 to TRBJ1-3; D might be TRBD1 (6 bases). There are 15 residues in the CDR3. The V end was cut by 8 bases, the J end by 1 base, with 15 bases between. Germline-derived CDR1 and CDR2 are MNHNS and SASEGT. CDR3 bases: TGTGCCAGCTTCTCTCCCGGGACATCTGGAAACACCATATATTTT. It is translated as CASFSPGTSGNTIYF.

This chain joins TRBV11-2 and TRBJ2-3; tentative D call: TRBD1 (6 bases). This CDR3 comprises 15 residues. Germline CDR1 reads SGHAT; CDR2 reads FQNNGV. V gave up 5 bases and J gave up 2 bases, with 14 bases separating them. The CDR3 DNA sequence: TGTGCCAGCAGCCTCCCCCGGACAGTCACAGATACGCAGTATTTT. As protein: CASSLPRTVTDTQYF.

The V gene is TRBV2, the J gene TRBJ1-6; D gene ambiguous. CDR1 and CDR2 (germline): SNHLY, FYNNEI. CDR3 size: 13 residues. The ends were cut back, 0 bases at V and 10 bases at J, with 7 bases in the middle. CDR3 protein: CASSEALRSPLHF. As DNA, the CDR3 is TGTGCCAGCAGTGAAGCGCTTCGGTCACCCCTCCACTTT.

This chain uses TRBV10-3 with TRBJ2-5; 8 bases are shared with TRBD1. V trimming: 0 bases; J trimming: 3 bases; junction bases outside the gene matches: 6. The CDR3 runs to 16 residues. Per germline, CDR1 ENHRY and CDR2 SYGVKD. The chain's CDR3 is CAISESLAGGEETQYF. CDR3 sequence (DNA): TGTGCCATCAGTGAGTCGTTGGCAGGGGGCGAAGAGACCCAGTACTTC.

The CDR3 loop is CASSTGQGQNSPLHF. The CDR3 bases are TGTGCCAGCAGTACAGGACAGGGGCAAAATTCACCCCTCCACTTT. The V gene is TRBV6-1, the J gene TRBJ1-6; 9 bases line up with TRBD1. The ends lost 5 bases at V and 7 bases at J; junction bases unmatched: 6. Germline assignment: CDR1 MNHNS and CDR2 SASEGT. The CDR3 length is 15 residues.

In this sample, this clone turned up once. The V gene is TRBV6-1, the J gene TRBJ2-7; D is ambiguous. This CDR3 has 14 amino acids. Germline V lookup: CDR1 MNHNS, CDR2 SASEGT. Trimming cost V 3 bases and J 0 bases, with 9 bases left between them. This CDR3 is CASSDLGSSYEQYF. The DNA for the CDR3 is TGTGCCAGCAGTGATCTAGGGTCCTCCTACGAGCAGTACTTC.

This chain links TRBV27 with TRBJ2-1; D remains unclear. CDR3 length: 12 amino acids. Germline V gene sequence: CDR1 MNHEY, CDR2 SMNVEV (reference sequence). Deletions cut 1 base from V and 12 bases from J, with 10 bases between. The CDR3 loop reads CASSLFGLAQFF. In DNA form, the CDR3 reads TGTGCCAGCAGTTTATTCGGGCTCGCGCAGTTCTTC.

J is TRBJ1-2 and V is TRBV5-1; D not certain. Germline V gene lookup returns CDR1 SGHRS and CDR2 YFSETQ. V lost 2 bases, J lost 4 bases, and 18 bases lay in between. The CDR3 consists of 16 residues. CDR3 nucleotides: TGCGCCAGCAGCTTAGCCGGAGTCAGCGGCATCTATGGCTACACCTTC. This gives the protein CASSLAGVSGIYGYTF.

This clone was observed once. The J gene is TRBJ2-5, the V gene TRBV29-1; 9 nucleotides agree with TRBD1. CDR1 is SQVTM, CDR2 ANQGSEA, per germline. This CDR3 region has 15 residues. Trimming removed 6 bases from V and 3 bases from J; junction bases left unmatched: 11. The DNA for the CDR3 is TGCAGCGTCAAGATAGGGACAGGGAGGGAAGAGACCCAGTACTTC. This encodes CSVKIGTGREETQYF.